This entry concerns a single T cell receptor beta chain. The antigen remains undetermined. A far larger clone is one nucleotide away, so this likely arose from a read error. Arm-PCR with iRepertoire HTBI primers amplified the CDR3 regions for these TCR beta libraries. TCRdb re-analysed the multiplex PCR reads in MiXCR, keeping a single row per CDR3 protein. The sample has roughly 510,000 distinct CDR3 sequences, around 15% seen once. This sample is part of a study of regulatory T cells in long-lasting Graves disease. Germline CDR1 reads SGHVS; CDR2 reads FQNEAQ. CDR3 size: 11 residues. The V end was cut by 2 bases, the J end by 5 bases, with 4 bases between. Time point of the sample: newly diagnosed GD, antithyroid drugs for less than 3 months. PBMC RNA served as the TCR library source. Whole-study results and caveats: A greater number of public clonotypes (approximately 2,700) was shared by persistent patients than by new patients (about 890). With persistent disease, TRBV28, TRBJ1-2 and TRBJ2-5 were the favored segments.

These data were also filed under a second study, of T cells in Graves' hyperthyroidism and ophthalmopathy.

Source: peripheral blood mononuclear cells (PBMCs), taken at new diagnosis, from a patient treated with antithyroid drugs. The TCR comes from a man aged 18 to 29 with Graves disease. The chain joins TRBV7-8 to TRBJ2-7; D gene ambiguous. This CDR3 is CASSLNNEQYF. Here the CDR3 DNA reads TGTGCCAGCAGCTTAAACAACGAGCAGTACTTC.